Below are 12 T cell receptor beta chains sequenced from a single sample in a study of control samples from healthy donors and cancer patients. TCRdb's copy holds only in-frame clones and misses some; the assay was immunoSEQ multiplex PCR. The sample consists of some 48,000 clones, over 90% of them appearing once. Source material: PBMCs. Receptors originate from a woman in her 50s with head and neck cancer.

The chain is built from TRBV6-6 and TRBJ1-1; weak D call: TRBD1 (5 bases). The CDR3 covers 12 residues. Germline-derived CDR1 and CDR2 are MNHNY and SVGAGI (reference sequence). V was pared by 7 bases and J by 3 bases, with 9 bases between. As DNA, the CDR3 is TGTGCCAGCACGATCAGGGACACTGAAGCTTTCTTT. It is translated as CASTIRDTEAFF.

V usage is TRBV6-6 and J usage is TRBJ2-2; D remains unclear. V lost 6 bases, J lost 6 bases, and 5 bases lay in between. The CDR3 length is 11 residues. Germline CDR1 and CDR2: MNHNY and SVGAGI (reference sequence). CDR3 nucleotide sequence: TGTGCCAGCAGCTCCGCCGGGGAGCTGTTTTTT. It specifies CASSSAGELFF.

This clone has only one observation. This sequence joins TRBV27 and TRBJ1-5; D remains ambiguous. The V gene lost 3 bases and the J gene lost 7 bases, with 10 bases spanning the gap. The CDR3 has 13 residues. Germline CDR1 MNHEY, CDR2 SMNVEV (reference sequence). CDR3 sequence (DNA): TGTGCCAGCAGTTTTAGCCCCGGACAGCCCCAGCATTTT. This translates into CASSFSPGQPQHF.

This clone was detected a few times. The chain couples TRBV7-2 to TRBJ2-7; 10 bases fit TRBD2. The CDR3 sequence is 15 residues long. Germline-derived CDR1 and CDR2 are SGHTA and FQGNSA. Trimming at V came to 2 bases and at J to 2 bases, leaving 3 bases not matched to a gene. The CDR3 loop reads CASSLSSGRAYEQYF. The CDR3 nucleotides are TGTGCCAGCAGCTTATCCAGCGGGAGGGCCTACGAGCAGTACTTC. The full variable domain, completed using reference TRBV7-2 and TRBJ2-7, is GAGVSQSPSNKVTEKGKDVELRCDPISGHTALYWYRQSLGQGLEFLIYFQGNSAPDKSGLPSDRFSAERTGGSVSTLTIQRTQQEDSAVYLCASSLSSGRAYEQYFGPGTRLTVT.

V and J are TRBV28 and TRBJ1-5, with 8 bases aligning to TRBD1. Looked up from germline, CDR1 is MDHEN and CDR2 is SYDVKM. V gave up 6 bases and J gave up 6 bases; unmatched junction bases: 7. This CDR3 has 14 residues. This chain's CDR3 is CASSSYRGVQPQHF. Written as DNA, the CDR3 is TGTGCCAGCAGCTCCTACAGGGGGGTTCAGCCCCAGCATTTT.

This rearrangement joins TRBV7-2 to TRBJ1-5; a weak D match, TRBD1 (6 bases). The CDR3 covers 14 residues. Germline V gene sequence: CDR1 SGHTA, CDR2 FQGNSA. Trimming stripped 3 bases from V and 5 bases from J, with 11 bases between. The CDR3 is CASSLNRVDQPQHF. The CDR3 bases are TGTGCCAGCAGCTTGAACAGGGTAGATCAGCCCCAGCATTTT.

The chain joins TRBV10-3 to TRBJ2-3; 7 bases line up with TRBD2. The CDR3 covers 12 residues. CDR1 ENHRY and CDR2 SYGVKD come from the germline V gene. The trim removed 8 bases at V and 1 base at J, leaving 0 bases unmatched. CDR3 in amino acids: CAIGGGTDTQYF. CDR3 nucleotides: TGTGCCATCGGGGGGGGCACAGATACGCAGTATTTT.

This clone appeared a few times. The chain carries TRBV10-3 and TRBJ2-3, with 12 positions matching TRBD2. The CDR3 runs 14 residues. The germline V gene encodes CDR1 ENHRY and CDR2 SYGVKD. The trim removed 10 bases at V and 2 bases at J, leaving 4 bases unmatched. The CDR3 sequence is CATRTSGITDTQYF. CDR3 nucleotides: TGTGCCACCCGGACTAGCGGGATCACAGATACGCAGTATTTT.

This chain links TRBV7-8 with TRBJ1-1; the D gene is possibly TRBD1 (5 bases). Trimming removed 8 bases at V and 2 bases at J, with 6 bases between. The germline CDR1 and CDR2 sequences are SGHVS and FQNEAQ. This CDR3 contains 11 residues. CDR3 in amino acids: CASQGNTEAFF. The CDR3 nucleotides read TGTGCCAGCCAGGGAAACACTGAAGCTTTCTTT.

This clone appeared a single time. The V call is TRBV30, the J call TRBJ2-7; D gene uncertain. CDR1 and CDR2 (germline): GTSNPN, SVGIG (reference sequence). V lost 4 bases and J 4 bases, leaving 20 bases between the germline ends. The CDR3 is 15 amino acids. CDR3 DNA sequence: TGTGCCTGGAAGGATGGGTGGCAGACCATATACGAGCAGTACTTC. Encoded protein: CAWKDGWQTIYEQYF.

This clone has only one observation. The chain employs TRBV7-2 and TRBJ1-4; 7 positions match TRBD1. The germline V gene has CDR1 SGHTA and CDR2 FQGNSA. Unmatched junction bases numbered 4, after V lost 1 base and J lost 11 bases. CDR3 length: 13 residues. The CDR3 bases are TGTGCCAGCAGCTTAGAGCGAGGGGGCAAACTGTTTTTT. Translating gives CASSLERGGKLFF.

DNA for the CDR3: TGTGCCAGCAGCTCAAGACAGGGAAGCTACACCTTC. Its protein product is CASSSRQGSYTF. V gene TRBV3-1 (or the pseudogene TRBV3-2) combines with J gene TRBJ1-2, with 7 bases identical to TRBD1. The CDR3 contains 12 residues. Germline-derived CDR1 and CDR2 are LGHDT and YNNKEL (reference sequence). The V gene end was trimmed by 5 bases and the J gene end by 9 bases; junction bases not matched to a gene: 6.